Listed below are T cell receptor beta chains from one sample, sequenced in a study of post-analysis software for immune sequencing data. TCRdb redid the calling of the PCR reads with MiXCR, one entry per CDR3 protein. The data show roughly 540,000 distinct CDR3 sequences, with around 36% seen just once and about 6% held by the top ten. The source material was blood. The receptors come from a girl younger than 18 with multiple sclerosis. Each CDR3 is given with its conserved first and last residue. Each record gives: V gene, J gene, clone size, D gene, CDR3 DNA, CDR3 protein. The D gene is left open where the match is weak. The size of a clone is reported for some rows only, either as once, few or many, or as a class for expanded clones.

v_gene: TRBV12-3/TRBV12-4; j_gene: TRBJ1-2; abundance: -; d_gene: TRBD1; CDR3nt: TGTGCCAGCAGTTCGACAGGGGGCCAAGTTGGCTACACCTTC; CDR3aa: CASSSTGGQVGYTF
v_gene: TRBV5-1; j_gene: TRBJ1-2; abundance: -; d_gene: TRBD1; CDR3nt: TGCGCCAGCAGCTTGGTGTCAGGGGGCGGCTATGGCTACACCTTC; CDR3aa: CASSLVSGGGYGYTF
v_gene: TRBV6-2/TRBV6-3; j_gene: TRBJ1-2; abundance: -; d_gene: -; CDR3nt: TGTGCCAGCAGCCTCCGCCCGATCGTCCCCGTTTATGGCTACACCTTC; CDR3aa: CASSLRPIVPVYGYTF
v_gene: TRBV15; j_gene: TRBJ2-7; abundance: few; d_gene: -; CDR3nt: TGTGCCACCAGCAGAGATTCAGAGTTCTACGAGCAGTACTTC; CDR3aa: CATSRDSEFYEQYF
v_gene: TRBV6-1; j_gene: TRBJ2-3; abundance: -; d_gene: -; CDR3nt: TGTGCCAGCAGTGATAGTCCCACAGATACGCAGTATTTT; CDR3aa: CASSDSPTDTQYF
v_gene: TRBV6-1; j_gene: TRBJ1-2; abundance: few; d_gene: -; CDR3nt: TGTGCCAGCAGTGTTTTACGCATAAGGGGCTACACCTTC; CDR3aa: CASSVLRIRGYTF
v_gene: TRBV4-2; j_gene: TRBJ1-2; abundance: -; d_gene: -; CDR3nt: TGTGCCAGCAGCCAAGATCTCTGGGCTTCGGGCTACACCTTC; CDR3aa: CASSQDLWASGYTF
v_gene: TRBV18; j_gene: TRBJ2-3; abundance: -; d_gene: -; CDR3nt: TGTGCCAGCTCATCCCTCTTCGGGGGGCCCAGCACAGATACGCAGTATTTT; CDR3aa: CASSSLFGGPSTDTQYF
v_gene: TRBV7-3; j_gene: TRBJ1-6; abundance: -; d_gene: -; CDR3nt: TGTGCCAGCAGCTTAGGCGTCCAATCGGGACATAATTCACCCCTCCACTTT; CDR3aa: CASSLGVQSGHNSPLHF
v_gene: TRBV3-1; j_gene: TRBJ2-7; abundance: few; d_gene: -; CDR3nt: TGTGCCAGCAGCCAAGTCGGCACCTCCCCCGCCTACGAGCAGTACTTC; CDR3aa: CASSQVGTSPAYEQYF
v_gene: TRBV20-1; j_gene: TRBJ2-7; abundance: many; d_gene: -; CDR3nt: TGCAGTGCTAGTTCAAGTGAAGGGTTTGACGAGCAGTACTTC; CDR3aa: CSASSSEGFDEQYF
v_gene: TRBV6-6; j_gene: TRBJ1-2; abundance: many; d_gene: -; CDR3nt: TGTGCCAGCAGTTACTCGATATGGAGCTACACCTTC; CDR3aa: CASSYSIWSYTF
v_gene: TRBV20-1; j_gene: TRBJ2-5; abundance: -; d_gene: -; CDR3nt: TGCAGTGCTAGGGCCACCCATGGCCAGGGCCCCCAAGAGACCCAGTACTTC; CDR3aa: CSARATHGQGPQETQYF